One and the same sample provided the 2 T cell receptor beta chains below, sequenced in a study of PD-1 blockade in classical Hodgkin lymphoma. Measured with immunoSEQ multiplex PCR; TCRdb has only the in-frame clones, and not every one. The sample has roughly 100,000 clones, around 80% seen once. The time point: cycle 4 day 1 (C4D1), after around six weeks of nivolumab. All patients relapsed after autologous stem cell transplantation, and brentuximab vedotin exposure varied. The source material was peripheral blood mononuclear cells (PBMCs), sampled before the fourth cycle of nivolumab. These receptors all stem from a human donor with classical Hodgkin lymphoma.

The genes are TRBV10-3 and TRBJ2-7; D is possibly TRBD2 (5 bases). CDR1 and CDR2 from the germline V gene are ENHRY and SYGVKD. The length of the CDR3 is 11 residues. V was clipped by 8 bases and J by 6 bases, with 11 bases between them. The CDR3: CAIGGGGEQYF. CDR3 coding DNA: TGTGCCATCGGTGGAGGTGGCGAGCAGTACTTC.

The chain carries TRBV5-1 and TRBJ2-1; 7 bases fit TRBD2. The CDR3 spans 15 residues. CDR1 is SGHRS, CDR2 YFSETQ, per germline. The ends lost 0 bases at V and 6 bases at J; junction bases unmatched: 6. This CDR3 reads CASSLELAGPNEQFF. The CDR3 DNA follows: TGCGCCAGCAGCTTGGAATTAGCGGGCCCCAATGAGCAGTTCTTC.